Below are 25 T cell receptor beta chains sequenced from a single sample in a study of blood T cell repertoires in COVID-19. Data came from immunoSEQ multiplex PCR; TCRdb stores just in-frame clones and leaves some out. The profile shows about 360,000 clones, around 90% of them singletons. The sequenced sample was peripheral blood. The receptor source for this set is a human donor in a cohort sampled during active COVID-19.

CDR3 protein: CASSLSLGRVQPQHF. CDR3 coding DNA: TGTGCCAGCAGTCTCTCATTGGGCAGGGTTCAGCCCCAGCATTTT. This chain links TRBV28 with TRBJ1-5; TRBD1 might be the D (5 bases). CDR1 is MDHEN, CDR2 SYDVKM, per germline. This CDR3 has 15 amino acids. Trimming shortened V by 5 bases and J by 6 bases, and 17 bases separated the two germline ends.

This chain uses TRBV4-1 with TRBJ2-3; possibly TRBD2 for D (7 bases). The CDR3 runs 15 residues. Germline lookup yields CDR1 MGHRA and CDR2 YSYEKL. The V and J ends lost 7 bases and 2 bases respectively, with 16 bases between them. CDR3 sequence (DNA): TGCGCCAGCACCCTACTGGCGGGGGCCACAGATACGCAGTATTTT. Translation gives CASTLLAGATDTQYF.

The chain is built from TRBV5-6 and TRBJ2-7; 11 nucleotides align to TRBD1. In germline, CDR1 is SGHDT, CDR2 YYEEEE. The CDR3 is made up of 16 amino acids. Losses at the gene ends were 0 bases for V and 5 bases for J; bases not matched to a gene: 7. In DNA, the CDR3 is TGTGCCAGCAGCTTGGCCCGGAGGACAGGGGGCAACGAGCAGTACTTC. It encodes CASSLARRTGGNEQYF.

This sequence joins TRBV13 and TRBJ2-3; the D gene is possibly TRBD2 (5 bases). This CDR3 has 11 amino acids. V lost 5 bases to trimming and J lost 6 bases, with 6 bases between them. Germline assignment: CDR1 PRHDT and CDR2 FYEKMQ (reference sequence). Here the CDR3 DNA reads TGTGCCAGCAGCAGAGGGGATACGCAGTATTTT. Translating gives CASSRGDTQYF.

The CDR3 DNA is TGTGCCAGCAGTCAACGGGGGGTGAGCAATCAGCCCCAGCATTTT. It yields the protein CASSQRGVSNQPQHF. The chain is built from TRBV28 and TRBJ1-5, with a possible D match to TRBD1 (5 bases). Germline V gene data show CDR1 as MDHEN and CDR2 as SYDVKM. The CDR3 is 15 amino acids. Trimming took off 5 bases at V and 1 base at J, with 12 bases between the two ends.

V usage is TRBV9 and J usage is TRBJ1-2; tentatively, D is TRBD1 (6 bases). The CDR3 has 15 amino acids. CDR1 and CDR2 from the germline V gene are SGDLS and YYNGEE. Trimming took off 4 bases at V and 1 base at J, with 14 bases between the two ends. The CDR3 is CASSLRQDYNYGYTF. Here the CDR3 DNA reads TGTGCCAGCAGCTTAAGACAGGATTATAACTATGGCTACACCTTC. Filled out from reference TRBV9 and TRBJ1-2, the complete variable domain reads DSGVTQTPKHLITATGQRVTLRCSPRSGDLSVYWYQQSLDQGLQFLIQYYNGEERAKGNILERFSAQQFPDLHSELNLSSLELGDSALYFCASSLRQDYNYGYTFGSGTRLTVV.

V and J are TRBV20-1 and TRBJ2-7; 7 nucleotides line up with TRBD1. CDR1 is DFQATT, CDR2 SNEGSKA, per germline (reference sequence). CDR3 length: 14 amino acids. The ends lost 3 bases at V and 6 bases at J; junction bases unmatched: 11. The DNA for the CDR3 is TGCAGTGCTAGTTTTCGAGGGGGCCTCGGCGAGCAGTACTTC. Translating gives CSASFRGGLGEQYF.

The gene calls are TRBV4-1 and TRBJ1-6; 10 bases align to TRBD1. The CDR3 is 16 amino acids. CDR1 MGHRA and CDR2 YSYEKL come from the germline V gene. V was pared by 3 bases and J by 7 bases, with 6 bases of the junction left unmatched. CDR3: CASSQGQGNINSPLHF. Written as DNA, the CDR3 is TGCGCCAGCAGCCAGGGACAGGGGAATATCAATTCACCCCTCCACTTT.

The chain joins TRBV15 to TRBJ1-1; 8 positions agree with TRBD1. V was pared by 0 bases and J by 1 base, with 1 base of the junction left unmatched. Germline CDR1 and CDR2: LNHNV and YYDKDF (reference sequence). This CDR3 has 15 residues. CDR3 sequence reads: CATSREGTGNTEAFF. CDR3 DNA sequence: TGTGCCACCAGCAGAGAGGGGACAGGGAACACTGAAGCTTTCTTT.

This chain uses TRBV27 with TRBJ2-1; D possibly corresponds to TRBD1 (6 bases). The CDR3 has 14 amino acids. The germline gives CDR1 MNHEY, CDR2 SMNVEV (reference sequence). Trimming stripped 3 bases from V and 5 bases from J, with 11 bases between. This CDR3 reads CASSLTGRHNEQFF. The CDR3 nucleotides are TGTGCCAGCAGTTTGACAGGACGTCACAATGAGCAGTTCTTC.

The chain recombines TRBV19 with TRBJ1-5; D ambiguous. The CDR3 spans 14 residues. Germline assignment: CDR1 LNHDA and CDR2 SQIVND (reference sequence). Between the trimmed V and J ends, which lost 7 bases and 0 bases, there was a span of 10 bases. The DNA for the CDR3 is TGTGCCAGTAATATGGGAGATAGCAATCAGCCCCAGCATTTT. Translated, it gives CASNMGDSNQPQHF.

CDR3 residues: CASSQWRATNEKLFF. The CDR3 DNA is TGTGCCAGCAGCCAATGGAGGGCAACTAATGAAAAACTGTTTTTT. This chain uses TRBV7-9 with TRBJ1-4, with no clear D. V lost 5 bases, J lost 0 bases, and 10 bases lay in between. Looked up from germline, CDR1 is SEHNR and CDR2 is FQNEAQ (reference sequence). The CDR3 runs to 15 residues.

The V gene is TRBV6-5, the J gene TRBJ2-1; 8 nucleotides match TRBD2. Germline CDR1 and CDR2: MNHEY and SVGAGI. V shed 5 bases, J shed 10 bases, and the junction held 7 bases outside the gene matches. The CDR3 totals 13 residues. CDR3 in amino acids: CASSRREEDEQFF. Here the CDR3 DNA reads TGTGCCAGCAGTCGGCGGGAGGAAGACGAGCAGTTCTTC.

V is TRBV5-6 and J is TRBJ2-7; 11 positions match TRBD1. The V and J ends lost 4 bases and 6 bases, in that order; junction bases with no gene match: 6. CDR3 length equals 14 residues. Germline assignment: CDR1 SGHDT and CDR2 YYEEEE. CDR3 in amino acids: CASSIGTGGFEQYF. DNA for the CDR3: TGTGCCAGCAGCATCGGGACAGGGGGATTCGAGCAGTACTTC.

This clone was observed a few times. V usage is TRBV7-2 and J usage is TRBJ2-5; 9 nucleotides line up with TRBD2. V trimming: 5 bases; J trimming: 5 bases; junction bases outside the gene matches: 15. Germline-derived CDR1 and CDR2 are SGHTA and FQGNSA. The CDR3 spans 17 residues. CDR3 bases: TGTGCCAGCAGCCTCATAGGGGTAGCGGGGGTTTGGGAGACCCAGTACTTC. Protein sequence: CASSLIGVAGVWETQYF. Full variable domain (remainder filled in from reference TRBV7-2 and TRBJ2-5): GAGVSQSPSNKVTEKGKDVELRCDPISGHTALYWYRQSLGQGLEFLIYFQGNSAPDKSGLPSDRFSAERTGGSVSTLTIQRTQQEDSAVYLCASSLIGVAGVWETQYFGPGTRLLVL.

The chain employs TRBV19 and TRBJ1-2, with 8 bases identical to TRBD1. The CDR3 length is 16 residues. V was clipped by 1 base and J by 5 bases; unmatched bases: 9. Per germline, CDR1 LNHDA and CDR2 SQIVND (reference sequence). The CDR3 bases are TGTGCCAGTAGTATAGTGCGGGACAGGCACAAATATGGCTACACCTTC. It specifies CASSIVRDRHKYGYTF.

This chain joins TRBV3-1 (or the pseudogene TRBV3-2) and TRBJ1-6; 8 bases line up with TRBD1. Trimming took 4 bases from V and 7 from J; bases not matched to a gene: 9. The CDR3 is made up of 16 amino acids. The V gene's germline CDR1 is LGHDT and CDR2 YNNKEL (reference sequence). CDR3 nucleotides: TGTGCCAGCAGCCTTGACTGGACAGGGAAAAATTCACCCCTCCACTTT. Its protein product is CASSLDWTGKNSPLHF.

The chain joins TRBV27 to TRBJ1-3; D is ambiguous. This CDR3 is built from 12 residues. V gave up 5 bases and J gave up 8 bases, with 10 bases separating them. Germline CDR1 is MNHEY and CDR2 is SMNVEV (reference sequence). The CDR3 is CASSPDLYTIYF. CDR3 bases: TGTGCCAGCAGTCCGGACTTGTACACCATATATTTT.

CDR3 bases: TGTGCCAGCAGTGAGGATGGGGGGGGCGGTCAGCCCCAGCATTTT. Its translation: CASSEDGGGGQPQHF. The chain is built from TRBV2 and TRBJ1-5; TRBD1 is a possible D gene (6 bases). The germline V and J ends were trimmed by 3 bases and 6 bases, with 15 bases remaining between them. Germline-derived CDR1 and CDR2 are SNHLY and FYNNEI. The CDR3 has 15 residues.

This sequence joins TRBV11-3 and TRBJ2-5; 9 nucleotides line up with TRBD2. The length of the CDR3 is 15 residues. Germline CDR1 is SGHNT and CDR2 is YENEEA. The V and J ends lost 3 bases and 3 bases, in that order; junction bases with no gene match: 5. CDR3 in DNA: TGTGCCAGCAGCTTTGGCGGGAGGGCCGAAGAGACCCAGTACTTC. Its translation: CASSFGGRAEETQYF.

The gene calls are TRBV11-2 and TRBJ2-1, with 15 positions matching TRBD2. The germline CDR1 and CDR2 sequences are SGHAT and FQNNGV. This CDR3 is 18 amino acids long. With V trimmed by 2 bases and J by 8 bases, 10 bases remained unmatched. This CDR3 is CASSLTGTSGRWFDEQFF. The CDR3, as DNA: TGTGCCAGCAGCTTAACCGGGACTAGCGGGAGGTGGTTCGATGAGCAGTTCTTC.

In DNA form, the CDR3 reads TGTGCCAGCGGACTCGGTAGATTCCAAGAGGGCAACTACGAGCAGTACTTC. This gives the protein CASGLGRFQEGNYEQYF. V is TRBV28 and J is TRBJ2-7; maybe TRBD2 (5 bases). The germline V and J ends were trimmed by 8 bases and 3 bases, with 26 bases remaining between them. The germline gives CDR1 MDHEN, CDR2 SYDVKM. The CDR3 covers 17 residues.

The CDR3 DNA reads TGTGCCTGGAGGGACAGGGGGCTGGCCAAAAACATTCAGTACTTC. As protein: CAWRDRGLAKNIQYF. The J gene is TRBJ2-4, the V gene TRBV30; 11 bases map to TRBD1. V lost 3 bases to trimming and J lost 1 base; unmatched junction nucleotides: 2. The CDR3 is 15 residues long. CDR1 GTSNPN and CDR2 SVGIG come from the germline V gene (reference sequence).

The V and J genes are TRBV5-8 and TRBJ2-5; the match to TRBD1 covers 7 bases. This CDR3 is built from 17 residues. Losses at the gene ends were 3 bases for V and 2 bases for J; bases not matched to a gene: 13. Per germline, CDR1 SGHTS and CDR2 YDEGEE. CDR3 coding DNA: TGTGCCAGCAGCTCTCATTACAGGGGCTCCTATCAAGAGACCCAGTACTTC. The encoded protein is CASSSHYRGSYQETQYF.

The rearrangement links TRBV6-6 to TRBJ1-1, with D tentatively TRBD1 (5 bases). Germline assignment: CDR1 MNHNY and CDR2 SVGAGI (reference sequence). This CDR3 comprises 15 residues. The V gene lost 2 bases and the J gene lost 2 bases, with 12 bases spanning the gap. The CDR3 loop reads CASSYQGLSNTEAFF. The CDR3 region has the DNA TGTGCCAGCAGTTACCAGGGCCTCTCAAACACTGAAGCTTTCTTT.